This TCR beta chain was recovered during a study of cytomegalovirus exposure and HLA in healthy donors. Germline V lookup: CDR1 PRHDT, CDR2 FYEKMQ (reference sequence). The trim removed 5 bases at V and 1 base at J, leaving 8 bases unmatched. This CDR3 comprises 15 residues. Repertoires were generated with immunoSEQ multiplex PCR, while TCRdb's copy carries only in-frame clones and drops some. The sample holds around 60,000 clones, 90% to 97% seen once. The clonotype was recovered from a woman under 30 in good health and CMV-seronegative. Sample: PBMCs. V gene TRBV13 combines with J gene TRBJ2-7; 7 bases map to TRBD1. CDR3 protein: CASSPTGEASYEQYF. The DNA of the CDR3 is TGTGCCAGCAGCCCCACAGGGGAAGCGTCCTACGAGCAGTACTTC.